This T cell receptor (beta chain) was identified during a study of T cell responses to AZD1222 COVID-19 vaccine. The method was immunoSEQ multiplex PCR; TCRdb's version includes in-frame clones alone and lacks a portion of them. In the table there are roughly 110,000 clones, about 89% of which are singletons. The CDR3 loop spans 16 amino acids. CDR1 is KGHDR, CDR2 SFDVKD, per germline. The ends lost 4 bases at V and 5 bases at J; junction bases unmatched: 8. The V gene is TRBV24-1, the J gene TRBJ2-1, with 9 bases identical to TRBD1. The receptor's source is an adult in good health. Source: peripheral blood, taken on day 0 of AZD1222 vaccination. The CDR3 region is CATSDPGQGVDNEQFF. The DNA of the CDR3 is TGTGCCACCAGTGACCCGGGACAGGGCGTTGACAATGAGCAGTTCTTC.